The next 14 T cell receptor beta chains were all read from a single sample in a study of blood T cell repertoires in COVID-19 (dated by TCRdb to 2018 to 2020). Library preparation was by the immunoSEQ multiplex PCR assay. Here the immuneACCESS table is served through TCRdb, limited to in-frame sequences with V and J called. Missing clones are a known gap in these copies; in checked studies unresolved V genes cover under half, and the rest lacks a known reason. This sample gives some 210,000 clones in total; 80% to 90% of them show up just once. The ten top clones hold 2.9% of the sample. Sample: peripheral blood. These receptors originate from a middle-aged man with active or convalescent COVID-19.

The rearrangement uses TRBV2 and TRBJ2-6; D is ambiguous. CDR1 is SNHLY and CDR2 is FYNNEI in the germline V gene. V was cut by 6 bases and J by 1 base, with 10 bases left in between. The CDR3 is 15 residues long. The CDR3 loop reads CASRVVTSGANVLTF. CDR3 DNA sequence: TGTGCCAGCAGAGTTGTCACATCTGGGGCCAACGTCCTGACTTTC.

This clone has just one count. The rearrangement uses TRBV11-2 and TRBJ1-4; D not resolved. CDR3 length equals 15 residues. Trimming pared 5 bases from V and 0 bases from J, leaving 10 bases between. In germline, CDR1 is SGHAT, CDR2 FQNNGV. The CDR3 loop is CASSRFAATNEKLFF. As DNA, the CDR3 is TGTGCCAGCAGCCGGTTCGCGGCAACTAATGAAAAACTGTTTTTT.

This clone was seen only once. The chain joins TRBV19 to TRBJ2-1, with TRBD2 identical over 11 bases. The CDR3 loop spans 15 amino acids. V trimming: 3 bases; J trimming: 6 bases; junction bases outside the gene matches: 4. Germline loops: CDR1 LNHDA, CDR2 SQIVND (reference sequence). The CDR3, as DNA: TGTGCCAGTAGTATGGGTCTAGCGGGAGGCAATGAGCAGTTCTTC. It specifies CASSMGLAGGNEQFF.

This CDR3 reads CARRGWGNTEAFF. Written as DNA, the CDR3 is TGTGCCAGAAGGGGTTGGGGGAACACTGAAGCTTTCTTT. V is TRBV12-3 or TRBV12-4 and J is TRBJ1-1, with D perhaps TRBD1 (5 bases). The CDR3 covers 13 residues. V lost 9 bases to trimming and J lost 1 base, with 12 bases between them.

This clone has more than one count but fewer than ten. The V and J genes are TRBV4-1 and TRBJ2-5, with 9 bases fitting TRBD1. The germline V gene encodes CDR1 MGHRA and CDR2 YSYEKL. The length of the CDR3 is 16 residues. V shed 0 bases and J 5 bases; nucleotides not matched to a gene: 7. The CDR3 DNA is TGCGCCAGCAGCCAAGATACAGGGGGCTCATTGGAGACCCAGTACTTC. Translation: CASSQDTGGSLETQYF.

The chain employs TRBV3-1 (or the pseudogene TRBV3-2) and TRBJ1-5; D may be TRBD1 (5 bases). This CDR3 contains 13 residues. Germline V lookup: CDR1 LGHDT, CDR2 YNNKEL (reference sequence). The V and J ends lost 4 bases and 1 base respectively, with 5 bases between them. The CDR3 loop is CASSRQSNQPQHF. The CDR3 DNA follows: TGTGCCAGCAGCCGACAGAGCAATCAGCCCCAGCATTTT.

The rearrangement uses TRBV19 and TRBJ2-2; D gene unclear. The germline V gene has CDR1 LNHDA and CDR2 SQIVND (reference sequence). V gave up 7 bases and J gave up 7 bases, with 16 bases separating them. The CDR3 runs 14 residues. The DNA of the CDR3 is TGTGCCAGTATAAACCCGATTGGGCACGGGGAGCTGTTTTTT. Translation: CASINPIGHGELFF.

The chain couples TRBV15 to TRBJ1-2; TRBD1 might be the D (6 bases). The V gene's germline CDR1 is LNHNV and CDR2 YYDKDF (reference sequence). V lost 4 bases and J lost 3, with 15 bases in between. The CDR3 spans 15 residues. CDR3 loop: CATSNHTGFHYGYTF. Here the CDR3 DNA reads TGTGCCACCAGCAACCACACAGGGTTCCACTATGGCTACACCTTC.

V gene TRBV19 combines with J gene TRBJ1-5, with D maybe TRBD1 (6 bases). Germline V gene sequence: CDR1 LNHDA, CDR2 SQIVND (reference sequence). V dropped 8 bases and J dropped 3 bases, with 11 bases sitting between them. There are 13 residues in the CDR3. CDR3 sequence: CASVQGINQPQHF. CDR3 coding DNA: TGTGCCAGTGTACAGGGTATCAATCAGCCCCAGCATTTT.

The CDR3 is CASSLAQRRPNYGYTF. The CDR3 DNA reads TGTGCCAGCAGCTTAGCGCAAAGGAGACCTAACTATGGCTACACCTTC. J is TRBJ1-2 and V is TRBV7-2; D is unclear. The CDR3 is 16 residues long. V was shortened by 0 bases and J by 0 bases, with 11 bases between the two germline ends. CDR1 SGHTA and CDR2 FQGNSA come from the germline V gene.

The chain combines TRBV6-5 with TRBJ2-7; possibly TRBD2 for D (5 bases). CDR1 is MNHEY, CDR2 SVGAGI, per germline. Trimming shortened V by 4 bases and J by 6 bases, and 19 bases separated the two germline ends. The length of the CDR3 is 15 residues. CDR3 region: CASSFETGNSGEQYF. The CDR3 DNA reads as TGTGCCAGCAGTTTCGAGACGGGGAATAGTGGCGAGCAGTACTTC.

CDR3 coding DNA: TGTGCCAGCAGCACACCTGCAGCAGATACGCAGTATTTT. This encodes CASSTPAADTQYF. The rearrangement uses TRBV6-5 and TRBJ2-3, with no clear D. Germline V gene sequence: CDR1 MNHEY, CDR2 SVGAGI. With 6 bases removed from V and 4 bases from J, the gap between germline ends came to 11 bases. The CDR3 consists of 13 residues.

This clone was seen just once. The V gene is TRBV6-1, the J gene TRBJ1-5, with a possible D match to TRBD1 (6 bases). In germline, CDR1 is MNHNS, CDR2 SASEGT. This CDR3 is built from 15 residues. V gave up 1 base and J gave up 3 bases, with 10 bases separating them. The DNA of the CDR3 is TGTGCCAGCAGTGAAGGGGGGCTTAACAATCAGCCCCAGCATTTT. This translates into CASSEGGLNNQPQHF.

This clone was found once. The CDR3 spells CASIGGSSYNEQFF. The CDR3 nucleotides are TGTGCCAGCATCGGCGGTAGCTCCTACAATGAGCAGTTCTTC. The chain joins TRBV2 to TRBJ2-1; no reliable D call. The length of the CDR3 is 14 residues. The germline V gene has CDR1 SNHLY and CDR2 FYNNEI. V was clipped by 7 bases and J by 0 bases, with 10 bases between them. Using reference TRBV2 and TRBJ2-1 for the parts outside the CDR3, the full variable domain is EPEVTQTPSHQVTQMGQEVILRCVPISNHLYFYWYRQILGQKVEFLVSFYNNEISEKSEIFDDQFSVERPDGSNFTLKIRSTKLEDSAMYFCASIGGSSYNEQFFGPGTRLTVL.